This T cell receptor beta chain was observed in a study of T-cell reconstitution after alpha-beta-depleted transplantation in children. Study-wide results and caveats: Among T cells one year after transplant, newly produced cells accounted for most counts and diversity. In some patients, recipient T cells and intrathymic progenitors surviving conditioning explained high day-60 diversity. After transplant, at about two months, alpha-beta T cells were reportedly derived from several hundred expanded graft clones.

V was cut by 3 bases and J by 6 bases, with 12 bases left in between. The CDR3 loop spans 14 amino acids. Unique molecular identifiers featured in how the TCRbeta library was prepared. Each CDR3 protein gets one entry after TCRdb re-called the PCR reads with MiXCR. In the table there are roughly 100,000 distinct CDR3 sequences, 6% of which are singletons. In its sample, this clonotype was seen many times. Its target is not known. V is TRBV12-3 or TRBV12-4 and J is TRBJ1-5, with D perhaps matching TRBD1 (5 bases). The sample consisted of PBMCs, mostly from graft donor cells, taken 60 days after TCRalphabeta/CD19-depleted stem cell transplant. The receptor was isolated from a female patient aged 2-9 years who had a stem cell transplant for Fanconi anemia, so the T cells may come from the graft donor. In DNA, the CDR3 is TGTGCCAGCAGTTTCCAGGGATCGCGTCAGCCCCAGCATTTT. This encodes CASSFQGSRQPQHF.